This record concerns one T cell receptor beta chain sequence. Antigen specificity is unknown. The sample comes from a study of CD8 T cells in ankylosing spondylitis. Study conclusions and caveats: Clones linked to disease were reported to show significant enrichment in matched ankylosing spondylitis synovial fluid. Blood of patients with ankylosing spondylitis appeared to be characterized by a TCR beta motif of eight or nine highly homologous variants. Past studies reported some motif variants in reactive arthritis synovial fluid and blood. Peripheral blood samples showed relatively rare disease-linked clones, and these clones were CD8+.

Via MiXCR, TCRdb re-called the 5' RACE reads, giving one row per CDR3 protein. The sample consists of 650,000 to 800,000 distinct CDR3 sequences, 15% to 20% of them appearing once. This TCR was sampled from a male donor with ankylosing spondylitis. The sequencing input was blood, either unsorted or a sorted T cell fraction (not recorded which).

The DNA of the CDR3 is TGTGCCGGGAGGCTTAGGTCTAATTCACCCCTCCACTTT. Its protein product is CAGRLRSNSPLHF. The chain uses TRBV2 and TRBJ1-6; D unclear. The CDR3 runs to 13 residues. The V gene's germline CDR1 is SNHLY and CDR2 FYNNEI. Trimming left V 11 bases short and J 6 bases short, with 14 bases between.